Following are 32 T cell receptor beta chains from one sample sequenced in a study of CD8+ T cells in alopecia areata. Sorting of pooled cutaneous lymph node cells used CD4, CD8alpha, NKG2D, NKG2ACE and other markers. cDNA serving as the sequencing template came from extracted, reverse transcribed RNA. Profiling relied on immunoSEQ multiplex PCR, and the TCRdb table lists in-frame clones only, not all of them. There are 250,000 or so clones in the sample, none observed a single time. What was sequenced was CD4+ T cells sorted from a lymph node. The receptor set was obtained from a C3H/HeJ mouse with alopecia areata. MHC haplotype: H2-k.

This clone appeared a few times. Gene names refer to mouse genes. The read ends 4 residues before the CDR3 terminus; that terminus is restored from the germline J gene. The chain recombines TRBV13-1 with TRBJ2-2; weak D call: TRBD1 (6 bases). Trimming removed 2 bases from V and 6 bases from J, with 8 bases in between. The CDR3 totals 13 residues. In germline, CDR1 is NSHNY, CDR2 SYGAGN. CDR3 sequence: CASSEQGAGQLYF. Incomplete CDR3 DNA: TGTGCCAGCAGTGAACAGGGAGCCGGG.

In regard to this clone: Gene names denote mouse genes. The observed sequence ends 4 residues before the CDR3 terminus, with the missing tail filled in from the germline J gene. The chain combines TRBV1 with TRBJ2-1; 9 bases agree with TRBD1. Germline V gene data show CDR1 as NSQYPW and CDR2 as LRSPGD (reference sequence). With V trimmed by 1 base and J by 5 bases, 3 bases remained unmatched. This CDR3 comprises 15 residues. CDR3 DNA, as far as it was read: TGCACCTGCAGTGCAGGTGGGACAGGGCATGCT. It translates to CTCSAGGTGHA. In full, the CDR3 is CTCSAGGTGHAEQFF. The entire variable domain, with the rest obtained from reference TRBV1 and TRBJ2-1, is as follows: VTLLEQNPRWRLVPRGQAVNLRCILKNSQYPWMSWYQQDLQKQLQWLFTLRSPGDKEVKSLPGADYLATRVTDTELRLQVANMSQGRTLYCTCSAGGTGHAEQFFGPGTRLTVL.

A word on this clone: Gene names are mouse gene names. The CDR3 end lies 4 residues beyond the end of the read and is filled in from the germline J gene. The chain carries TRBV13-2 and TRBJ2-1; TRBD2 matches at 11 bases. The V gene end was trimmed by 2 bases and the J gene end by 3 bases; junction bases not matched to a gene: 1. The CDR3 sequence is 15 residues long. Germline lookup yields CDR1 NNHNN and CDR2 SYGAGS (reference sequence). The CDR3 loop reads CASGETGGGYAEQFF. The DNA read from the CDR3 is TGTGCCAGCGGTGAGACTGGGGGGGGCTATGCT.

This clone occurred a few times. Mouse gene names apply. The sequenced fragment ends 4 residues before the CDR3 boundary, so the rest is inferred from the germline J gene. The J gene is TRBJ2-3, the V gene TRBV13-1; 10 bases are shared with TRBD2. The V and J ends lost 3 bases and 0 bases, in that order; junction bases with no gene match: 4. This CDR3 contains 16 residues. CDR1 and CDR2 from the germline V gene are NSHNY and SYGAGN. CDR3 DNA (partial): TGTGCCAGCAGTGCCCTGGGGGGGCCTAGTGCAGAA. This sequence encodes CASSALGGPSAE. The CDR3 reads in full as CASSALGGPSAETLYF.

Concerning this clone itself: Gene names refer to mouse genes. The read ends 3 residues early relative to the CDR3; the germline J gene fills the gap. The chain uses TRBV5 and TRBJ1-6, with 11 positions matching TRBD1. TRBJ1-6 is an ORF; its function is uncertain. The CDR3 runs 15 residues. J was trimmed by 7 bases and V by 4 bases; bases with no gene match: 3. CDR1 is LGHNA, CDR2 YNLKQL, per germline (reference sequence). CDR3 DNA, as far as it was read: TGTGCCAGCAGCCCCGGACAGGGGGCGAATTCGCCC. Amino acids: CASSPGQGANSP. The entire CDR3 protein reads CASSPGQGANSPLYF.

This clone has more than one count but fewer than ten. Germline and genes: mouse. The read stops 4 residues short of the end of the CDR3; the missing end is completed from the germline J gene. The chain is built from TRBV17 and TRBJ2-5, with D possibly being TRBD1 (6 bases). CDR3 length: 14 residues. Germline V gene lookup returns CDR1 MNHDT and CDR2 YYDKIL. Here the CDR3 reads CASSRYRAEDTQYF. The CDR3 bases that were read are TGTGCTAGCAGTAGATACAGGGCCGAAGAC.

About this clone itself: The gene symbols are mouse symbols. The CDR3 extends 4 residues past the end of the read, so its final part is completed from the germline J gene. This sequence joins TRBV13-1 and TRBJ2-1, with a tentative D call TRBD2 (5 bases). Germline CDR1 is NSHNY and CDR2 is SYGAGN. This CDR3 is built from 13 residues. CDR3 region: CASSGTSRAEQFF. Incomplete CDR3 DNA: TGTGCCAGCAGTGGGACTTCTCGGGCT.

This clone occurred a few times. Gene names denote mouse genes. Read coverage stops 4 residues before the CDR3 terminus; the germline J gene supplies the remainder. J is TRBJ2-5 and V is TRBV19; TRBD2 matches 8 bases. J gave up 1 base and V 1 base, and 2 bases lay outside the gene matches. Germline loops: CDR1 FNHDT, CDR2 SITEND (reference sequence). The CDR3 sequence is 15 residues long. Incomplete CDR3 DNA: TGTGCCAGCAGTATATCGGGACTGGACCAAGAC. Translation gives CASSISGLDQD. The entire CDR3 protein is CASSISGLDQDTQYF.

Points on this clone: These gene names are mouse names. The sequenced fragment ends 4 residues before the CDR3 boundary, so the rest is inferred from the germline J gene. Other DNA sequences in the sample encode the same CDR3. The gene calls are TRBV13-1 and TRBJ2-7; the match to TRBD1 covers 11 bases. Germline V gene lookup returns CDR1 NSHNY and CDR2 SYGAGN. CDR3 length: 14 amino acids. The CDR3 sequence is CASSVRDRGYEQYF. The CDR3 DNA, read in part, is TGTGCCAGCAGTGTCCGGGACAGGGGGTAT.

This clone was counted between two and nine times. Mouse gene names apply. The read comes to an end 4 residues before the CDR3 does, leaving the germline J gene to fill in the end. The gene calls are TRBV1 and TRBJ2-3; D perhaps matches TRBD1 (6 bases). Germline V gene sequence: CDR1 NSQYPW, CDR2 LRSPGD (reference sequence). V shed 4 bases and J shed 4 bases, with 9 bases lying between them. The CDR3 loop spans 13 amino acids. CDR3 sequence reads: CTCSGRGSETLYF. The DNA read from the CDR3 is TGCACCTGCAGTGGGAGGGGGTCAGAA.

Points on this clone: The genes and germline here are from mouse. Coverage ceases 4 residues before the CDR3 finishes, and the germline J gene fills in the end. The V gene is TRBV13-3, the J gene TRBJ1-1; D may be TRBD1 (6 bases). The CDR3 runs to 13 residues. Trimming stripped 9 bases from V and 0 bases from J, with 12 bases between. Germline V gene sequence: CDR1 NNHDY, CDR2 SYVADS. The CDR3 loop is CATGTNPNTEVFF. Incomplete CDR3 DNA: TGTGCCACCGGGACAAATCCAAACACA.

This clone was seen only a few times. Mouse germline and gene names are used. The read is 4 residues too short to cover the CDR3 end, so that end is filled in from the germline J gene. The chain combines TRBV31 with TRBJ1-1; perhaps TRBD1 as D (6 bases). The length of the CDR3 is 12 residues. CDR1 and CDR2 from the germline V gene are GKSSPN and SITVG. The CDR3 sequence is CAWSLQGGEVFF. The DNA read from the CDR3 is TGTGCCTGGAGTCTACAGGGCGGA.

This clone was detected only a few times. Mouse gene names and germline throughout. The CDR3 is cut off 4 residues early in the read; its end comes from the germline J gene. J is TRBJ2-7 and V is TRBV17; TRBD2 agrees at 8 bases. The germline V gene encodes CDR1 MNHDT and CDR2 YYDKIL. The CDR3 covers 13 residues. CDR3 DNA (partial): TGTGCTAGCAGTACCTGGGGGGAATAT. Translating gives CASSTWGEY. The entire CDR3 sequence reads CASSTWGEYEQYF.

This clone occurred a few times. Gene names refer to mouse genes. The DNA read from the CDR3 is TGCACCTGCAGTGCGGGACTTAACACA. This sequence encodes CTCSAGLNT. In full, the CDR3 reads CTCSAGLNTEVFF. This chain joins TRBV1 and TRBJ1-1; the D gene is possibly TRBD1 (5 bases). The CDR3 end lies 4 residues beyond the end of the read and is filled in from the germline J gene. The CDR3 runs 13 residues. The V end was cut by 3 bases, the J end by 2 bases, with 7 bases between. Germline-derived CDR1 and CDR2 are NSQYPW and LRSPGD (reference sequence).

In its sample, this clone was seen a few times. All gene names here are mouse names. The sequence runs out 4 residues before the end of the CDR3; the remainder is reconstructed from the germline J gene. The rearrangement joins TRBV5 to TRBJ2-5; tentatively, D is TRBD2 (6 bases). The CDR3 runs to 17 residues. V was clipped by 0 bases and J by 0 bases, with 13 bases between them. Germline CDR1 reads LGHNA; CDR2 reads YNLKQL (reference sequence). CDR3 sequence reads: CASSQDPLGMNQDTQYF. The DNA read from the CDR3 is TGTGCCAGCAGCCAAGACCCCCTGGGGATGAACCAAGAC.

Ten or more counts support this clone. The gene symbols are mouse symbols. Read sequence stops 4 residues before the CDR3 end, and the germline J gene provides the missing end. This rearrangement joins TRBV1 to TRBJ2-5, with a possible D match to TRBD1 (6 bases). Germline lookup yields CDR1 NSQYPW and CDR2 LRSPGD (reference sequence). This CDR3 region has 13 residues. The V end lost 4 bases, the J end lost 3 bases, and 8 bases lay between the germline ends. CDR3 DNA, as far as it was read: TGCACCTGCAGTGGGGGACATCAAGAC. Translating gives CTCSGGHQD. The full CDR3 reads CTCSGGHQDTQYF.

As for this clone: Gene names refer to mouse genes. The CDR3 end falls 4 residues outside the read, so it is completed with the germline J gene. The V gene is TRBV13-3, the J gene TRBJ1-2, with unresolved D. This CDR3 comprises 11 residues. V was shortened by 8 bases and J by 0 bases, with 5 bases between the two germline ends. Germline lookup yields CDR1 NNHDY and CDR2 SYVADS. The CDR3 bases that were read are TGTGCCAGTACACCAAACTCC. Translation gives CASTPNS. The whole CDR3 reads CASTPNSDYTF.

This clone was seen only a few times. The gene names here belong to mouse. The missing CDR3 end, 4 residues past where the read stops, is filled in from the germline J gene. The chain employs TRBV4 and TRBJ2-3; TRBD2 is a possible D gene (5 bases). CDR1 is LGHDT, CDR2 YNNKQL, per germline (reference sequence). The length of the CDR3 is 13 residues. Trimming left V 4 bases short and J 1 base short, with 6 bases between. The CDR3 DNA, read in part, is TGTGCCAGCAGCTCGACTGGTGCAGAA. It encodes CASSSTGAE. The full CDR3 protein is CASSSTGAETLYF.

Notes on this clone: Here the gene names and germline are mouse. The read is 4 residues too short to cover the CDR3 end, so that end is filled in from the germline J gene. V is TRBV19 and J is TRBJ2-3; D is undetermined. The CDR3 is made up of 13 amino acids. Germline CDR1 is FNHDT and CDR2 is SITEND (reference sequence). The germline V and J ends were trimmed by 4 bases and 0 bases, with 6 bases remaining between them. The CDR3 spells CASSLASAETLYF. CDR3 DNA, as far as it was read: TGTGCCAGCAGTCTGGCTAGTGCAGAA.

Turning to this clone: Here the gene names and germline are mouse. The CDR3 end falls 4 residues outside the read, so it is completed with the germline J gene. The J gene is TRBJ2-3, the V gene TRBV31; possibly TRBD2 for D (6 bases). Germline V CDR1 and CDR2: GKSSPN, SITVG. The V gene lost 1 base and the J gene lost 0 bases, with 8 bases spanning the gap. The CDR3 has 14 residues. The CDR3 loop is CAWSPTGSAETLYF. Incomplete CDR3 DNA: TGTGCCTGGAGTCCGACTGGTAGTGCAGAA.

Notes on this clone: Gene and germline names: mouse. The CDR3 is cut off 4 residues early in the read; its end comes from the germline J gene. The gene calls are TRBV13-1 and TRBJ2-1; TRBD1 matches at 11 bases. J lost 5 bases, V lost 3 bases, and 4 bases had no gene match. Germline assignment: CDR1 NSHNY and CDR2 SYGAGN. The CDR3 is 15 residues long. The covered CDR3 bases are TGTGCCAGCAGTGTCCCGGGACAGGGGGATGCT. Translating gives CASSVPGQGDA. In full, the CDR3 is CASSVPGQGDAEQFF.

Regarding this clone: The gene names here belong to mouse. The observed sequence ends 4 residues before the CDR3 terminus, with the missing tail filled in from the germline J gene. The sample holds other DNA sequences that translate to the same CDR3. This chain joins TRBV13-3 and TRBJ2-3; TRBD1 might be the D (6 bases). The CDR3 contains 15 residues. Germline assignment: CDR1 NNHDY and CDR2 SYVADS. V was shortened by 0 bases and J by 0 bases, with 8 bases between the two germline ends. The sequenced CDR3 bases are TGTGCCAGCAGTGATGGCAGGGGTAGTGCAGAA. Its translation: CASSDGRGSAE. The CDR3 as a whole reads CASSDGRGSAETLYF.

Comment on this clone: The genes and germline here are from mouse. The sequenced part of the CDR3 DNA is TGTGCCAGCAGCACCCGGGACTGGGGTGCT. Translating gives CASSTRDWGA. The CDR3 reads in full as CASSTRDWGAEQFF. V is TRBV19 and J is TRBJ2-1; 10 nucleotides align to TRBD2. The read finishes 4 residues shy of the CDR3 end, and the germline J gene is used to complete it. The germline gives CDR1 FNHDT, CDR2 SITEND (reference sequence). V lost 5 bases, J lost 6 bases, and 5 bases stayed unmatched. The CDR3 length is 14 residues.

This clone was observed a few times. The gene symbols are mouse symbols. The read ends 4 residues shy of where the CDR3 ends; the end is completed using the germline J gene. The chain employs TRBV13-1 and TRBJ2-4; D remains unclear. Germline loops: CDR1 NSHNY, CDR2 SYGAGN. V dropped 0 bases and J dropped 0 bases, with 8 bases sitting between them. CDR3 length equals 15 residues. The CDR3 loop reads CASSDVTSSQNTLYF. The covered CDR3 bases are TGTGCCAGCAGTGATGTGACATCTAGTCAAAAC.

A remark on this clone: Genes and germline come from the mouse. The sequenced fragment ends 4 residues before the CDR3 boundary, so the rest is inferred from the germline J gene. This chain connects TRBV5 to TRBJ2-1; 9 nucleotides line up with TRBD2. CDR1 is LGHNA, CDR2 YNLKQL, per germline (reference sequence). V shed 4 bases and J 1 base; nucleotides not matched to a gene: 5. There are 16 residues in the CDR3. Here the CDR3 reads CASSLQDWGNYAEQFF. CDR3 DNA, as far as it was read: TGTGCCAGCAGCCTTCAAGACTGGGGGAACTATGCT.

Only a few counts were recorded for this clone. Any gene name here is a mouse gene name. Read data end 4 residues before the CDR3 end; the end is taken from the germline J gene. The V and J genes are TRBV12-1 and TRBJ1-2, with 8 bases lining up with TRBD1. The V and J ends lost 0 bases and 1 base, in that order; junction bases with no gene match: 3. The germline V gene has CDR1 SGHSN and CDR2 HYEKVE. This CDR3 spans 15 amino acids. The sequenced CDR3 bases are TGTGCCAGCTCTCTCGGCGGGACAGGAAACTCC. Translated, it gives CASSLGGTGNS. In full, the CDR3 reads CASSLGGTGNSDYTF.

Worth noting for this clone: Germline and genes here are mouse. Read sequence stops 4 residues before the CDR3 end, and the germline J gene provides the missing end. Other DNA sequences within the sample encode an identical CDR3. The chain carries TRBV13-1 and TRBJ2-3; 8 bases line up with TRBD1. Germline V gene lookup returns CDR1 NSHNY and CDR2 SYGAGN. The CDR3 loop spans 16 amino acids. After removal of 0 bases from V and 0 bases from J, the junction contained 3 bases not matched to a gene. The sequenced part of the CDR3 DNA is TGTGCCAGCAGTGATGTCAGGGGGCTTAGTGCAGAA. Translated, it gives CASSDVRGLSAE. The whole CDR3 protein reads CASSDVRGLSAETLYF.

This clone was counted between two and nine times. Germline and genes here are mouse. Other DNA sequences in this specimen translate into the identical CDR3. The chain's CDR3 is CASSDPSTEVFF. The covered CDR3 bases are TGTGCCAGCAGTGATCCTTCGACA. V is TRBV13-3 and J is TRBJ1-1; D unclear. The sequence runs out 4 residues before the end of the CDR3; the remainder is reconstructed from the germline J gene. Germline V CDR1 and CDR2: NNHDY, SYVADS. The CDR3 sequence is 12 residues long.

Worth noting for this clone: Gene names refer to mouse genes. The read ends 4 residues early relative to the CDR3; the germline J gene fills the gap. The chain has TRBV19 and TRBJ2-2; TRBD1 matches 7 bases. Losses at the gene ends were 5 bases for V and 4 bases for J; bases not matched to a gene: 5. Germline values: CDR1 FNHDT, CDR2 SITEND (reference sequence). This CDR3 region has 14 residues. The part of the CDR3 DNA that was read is TGTGCCAGCAGACCGACAGGGAGCACCGGG. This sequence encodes CASRPTGSTG. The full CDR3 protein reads CASRPTGSTGQLYF.

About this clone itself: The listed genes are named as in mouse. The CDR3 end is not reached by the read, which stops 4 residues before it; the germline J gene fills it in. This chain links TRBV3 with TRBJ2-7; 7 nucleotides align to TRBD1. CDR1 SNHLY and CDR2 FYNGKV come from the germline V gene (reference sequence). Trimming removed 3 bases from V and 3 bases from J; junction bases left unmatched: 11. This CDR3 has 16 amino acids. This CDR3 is CASSFNAWDSLYEQYF. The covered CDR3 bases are TGTGCCAGCAGCTTCAACGCATGGGACAGTCTCTAT.

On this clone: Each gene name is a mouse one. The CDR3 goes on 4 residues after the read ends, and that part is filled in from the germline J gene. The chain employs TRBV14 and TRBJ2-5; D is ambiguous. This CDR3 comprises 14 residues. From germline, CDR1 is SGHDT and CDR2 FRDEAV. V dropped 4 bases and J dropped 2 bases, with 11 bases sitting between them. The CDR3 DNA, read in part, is TGTGCCAGCAGTCAATCAGATACCCAAGAC. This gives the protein CASSQSDTQD. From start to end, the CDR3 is CASSQSDTQDTQYF.

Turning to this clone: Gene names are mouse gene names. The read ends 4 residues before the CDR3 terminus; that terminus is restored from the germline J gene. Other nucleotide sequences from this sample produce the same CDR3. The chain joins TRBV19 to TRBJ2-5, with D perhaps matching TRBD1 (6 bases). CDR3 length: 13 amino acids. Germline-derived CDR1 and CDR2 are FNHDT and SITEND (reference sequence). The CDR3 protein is CASSIRGGDTQYF. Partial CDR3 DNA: TGTGCCAGCAGCATCAGGGGAGGAGAC.